This T cell receptor beta chain was identified in a study of PD-1 blockade in classical Hodgkin lymphoma (dated by TCRdb to the early 2020s). Regarding the study in general: Nivolumab dosing was 3 mg/kg intravenously every 2 weeks, continuing until either disease progression or unacceptable toxicity. To define a peripheral blood immune signature of response to PD-1 blockade in classical Hodgkin lymphoma, the study combined TCR beta sequencing with CyTOF. Study-wide conclusions, independent of this receptor: Newly diagnosed patients were reported to have lower baseline TCR diversity than healthy donors, and relapsed/refractory patients were reported to have lower baseline TCR diversity still. Lower diversity was observed in patients in whom nivolumab was started less than 1 year after ASCT, and these patients were excluded from later analyses so that confounding by immune reconstitution would be avoided. Trial patients achieving complete response had baseline diversity similar to newly diagnosed patients, whereas partial responders and progressors had significantly lower diversity. Only a single clinical trial cohort was studied, and what caused the repertoire differences, possibly disease activity or prior therapy, remained undefined. A significant rise by C4D1 was seen in CD4+ but not CD8+ TCR diversity (p=0.0027 vs p=0.16), with the rise being most apparent in complete responders (p=0.02).

Compared with the rest of its sample, this clone is large (0.1 to 1%). There is no known antigen for this receptor. Base qualities are not at hand, and no much larger clone is one base apart. The CDR3, from cysteine to phenylalanine, totals 16 residues. Only the CDR3 DNA stays, 48 bases, in frame from base 1. Trimming takes 6 bases off V and 3 bases off J; junction bases not matched to a gene: 6. Reading the germline V gene gives CDR1 MRHNA and CDR2 SNTAGT. The Qiagen DNeasy kit was used to extract genomic DNA from unsorted PBMCs and from the negatively selected CD4+ and CD8+ fractions. TCR beta CDR3 regions were amplified by immunoSEQ multiplex PCR using primers annealing to V and J segments. A synthetic immune receptor repertoire was used to minimize amplification bias, and remaining bias was computationally removed after sequencing. The source study handled its data this way. Repertoire diversity was quantified as the Shannon entropy index using custom Python scripts. Unsorted, CD4+ and CD8+ repertoires were analyzed separately, except for combined analyses in which CD4+ and CD8+ sequences were merged in silico. Clonal expansion was defined as a frequency increase of at least 2-fold after treatment compared with C1D1, and clones undetected at baseline were assigned a pseudocount of 0.5. Clones with 0 or 1 copy at C1D1 were classified as singleton clones, and clones with 2 or more copies were classified as non-singleton clones. Clones expanded in unsorted samples were annotated as CD4+, CD8+ or unknown by matching protein sequences in sorted samples from the same patient. Diversity changes from C1D1 to C4D1 were tested in paired samples using Wilcoxon tests. TCRdb holds this immuneACCESS table with in-frame rearrangements only. Some clones are missing; in checked studies, unresolved V genes explain under half, and the rest has no known cause. V and J calls and clone size are as listed in that table; D and trimming were resolved from the DNA. The sample table contains about 14,000 clones; only one count was recorded for around 86% of them. About 40% of the sample is in the top ten clones.

Reading the label with the study, this specimen's time point is: cycle 1 day 1 (C1D1), immediately before nivolumab initiation. Every trial patient had relapsed following autologous stem cell transplantation, and prior brentuximab vedotin exposure was what differed among cohorts A, B and C. A total of about 51 patients with relapsed/refractory classical Hodgkin lymphoma made up the trial cohort, and each patient's best overall response was complete response, partial response or progressive disease. Trial patients were treated with single-agent nivolumab in the multi-cohort phase II CheckMate 205 trial. Best overall response was determined by an independent review committee according to the 2007 International Working Group response criteria. PBMCs from the trial were collected at three points: immediately before nivolumab initiation (C1D1), and during therapy at cycle 2 day 1 and cycle 4 day 1. Peripheral blood was collected in 8 mL Vacutainer Cell Preparation Tubes, from which PBMCs were isolated by centrifugation and then cryopreserved.

The origin of this receptor is a human donor with classical Hodgkin lymphoma. The V and J segments used are TRBV6-4 and TRBJ2-2; TRBD1 agrees with 11 junctional bases. Sequencing was performed on peripheral blood mononuclear cells (PBMCs), taken at baseline. The CDR3 amino acid sequence is: CASSLGQGADTGELFF. The DNA reads as follows: TGTGCCAGCAGCCTCGGACAGGGGGCGGACACCGGGGAGCTGTTTTTT.